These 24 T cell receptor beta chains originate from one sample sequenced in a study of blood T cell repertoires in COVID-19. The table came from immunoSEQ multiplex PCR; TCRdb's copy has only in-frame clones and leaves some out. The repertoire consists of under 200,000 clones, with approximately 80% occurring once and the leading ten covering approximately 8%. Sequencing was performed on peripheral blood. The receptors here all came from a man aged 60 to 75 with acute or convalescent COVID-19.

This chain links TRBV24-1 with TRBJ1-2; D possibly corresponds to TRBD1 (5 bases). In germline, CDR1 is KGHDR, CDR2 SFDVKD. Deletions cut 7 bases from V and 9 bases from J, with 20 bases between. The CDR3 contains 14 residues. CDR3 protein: CATSSRDSELRYTF. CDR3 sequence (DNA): TGTGCCACCAGCTCCCGGGACTCCGAGTTGCGCTACACCTTC.

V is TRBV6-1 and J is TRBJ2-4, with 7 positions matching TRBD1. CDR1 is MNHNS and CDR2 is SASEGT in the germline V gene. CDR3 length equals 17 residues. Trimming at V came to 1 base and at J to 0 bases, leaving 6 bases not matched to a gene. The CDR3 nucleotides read TGTGCCAGCAGTGAAGGGACAGGCATTCTAGCCAAAAACATTCAGTACTTC. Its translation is CASSEGTGILAKNIQYF.

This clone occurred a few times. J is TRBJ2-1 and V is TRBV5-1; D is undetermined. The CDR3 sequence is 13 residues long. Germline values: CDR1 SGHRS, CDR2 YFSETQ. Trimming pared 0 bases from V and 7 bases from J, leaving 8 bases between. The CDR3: CASSLAGLNEQFF. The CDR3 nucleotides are TGCGCCAGCAGCTTGGCCGGTCTGAATGAGCAGTTCTTC.

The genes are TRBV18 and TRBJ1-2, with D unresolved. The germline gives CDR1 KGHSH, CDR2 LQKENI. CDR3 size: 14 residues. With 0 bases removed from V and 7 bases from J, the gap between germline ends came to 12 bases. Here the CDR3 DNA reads TGTGCCAGCTCACCACCGGAGGTCTTCGTTGGCTACACCTTC. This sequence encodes CASSPPEVFVGYTF.

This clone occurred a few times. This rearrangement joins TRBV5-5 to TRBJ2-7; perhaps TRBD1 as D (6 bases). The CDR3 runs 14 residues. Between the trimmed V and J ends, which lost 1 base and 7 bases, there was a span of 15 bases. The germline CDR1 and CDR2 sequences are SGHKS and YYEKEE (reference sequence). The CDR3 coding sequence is TGTGCCAGCAGCTTGTGGGACACGGTTCCGGAGCAGTACTTC. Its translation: CASSLWDTVPEQYF. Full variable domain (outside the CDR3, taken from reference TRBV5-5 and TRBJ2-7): DAGVTQSPTHLIKTRGQQVTLRCSPISGHKSVSWYQQVLGQGPQFIFQYYEKEERGRGNFPDRFSARQFPNYSSELNVNALLLGDSALYLCASSLWDTVPEQYFGPGTRLTVT.

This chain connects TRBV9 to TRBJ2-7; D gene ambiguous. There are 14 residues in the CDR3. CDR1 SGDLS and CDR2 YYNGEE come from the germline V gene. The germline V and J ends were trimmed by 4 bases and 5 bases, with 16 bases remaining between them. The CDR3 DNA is TGTGCCAGCAGCCCCATCGAGGAATCCCACGAGCAGTACTTC. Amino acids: CASSPIEESHEQYF.

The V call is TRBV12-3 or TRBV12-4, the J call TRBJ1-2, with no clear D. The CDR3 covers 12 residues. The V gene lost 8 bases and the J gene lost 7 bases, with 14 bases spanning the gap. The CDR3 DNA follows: TGTGCCAGCGGATTCTCGGAGGTTGGCTACACCTTC. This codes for CASGFSEVGYTF.

The CDR3 region has the DNA TGCGCCAGCAGCCAAGATGCGGGACCCGGGAACATTGGTGAGCAGTTCTTC. Translating gives CASSQDAGPGNIGEQFF. The chain couples TRBV4-1 to TRBJ2-1; possible D gene TRBD2, 6 bases. V was pared by 0 bases and J by 9 bases, with 21 bases between. The germline V gene has CDR1 MGHRA and CDR2 YSYEKL. There are 17 residues in the CDR3.

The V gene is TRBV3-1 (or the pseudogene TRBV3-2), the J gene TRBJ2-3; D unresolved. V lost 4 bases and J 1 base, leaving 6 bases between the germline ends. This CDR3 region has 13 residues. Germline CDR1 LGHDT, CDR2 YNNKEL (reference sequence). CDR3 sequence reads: CASSLFRTDTQYF. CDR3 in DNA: TGTGCCAGCAGCCTCTTCCGCACAGATACGCAGTATTTT.

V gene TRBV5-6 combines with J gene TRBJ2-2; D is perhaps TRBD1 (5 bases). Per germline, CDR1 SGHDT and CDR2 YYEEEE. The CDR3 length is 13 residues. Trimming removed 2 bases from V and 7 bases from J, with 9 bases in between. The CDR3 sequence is CASSLGRVGELFF. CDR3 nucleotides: TGTGCCAGCAGCTTAGGCAGGGTCGGGGAGCTGTTTTTT.

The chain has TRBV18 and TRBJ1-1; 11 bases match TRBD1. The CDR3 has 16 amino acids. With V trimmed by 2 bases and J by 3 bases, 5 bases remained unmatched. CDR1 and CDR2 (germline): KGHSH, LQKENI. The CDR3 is CASSPKGQGAYTEAFF. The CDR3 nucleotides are TGTGCCAGCTCACCAAAAGGACAGGGGGCCTACACTGAAGCTTTCTTT.

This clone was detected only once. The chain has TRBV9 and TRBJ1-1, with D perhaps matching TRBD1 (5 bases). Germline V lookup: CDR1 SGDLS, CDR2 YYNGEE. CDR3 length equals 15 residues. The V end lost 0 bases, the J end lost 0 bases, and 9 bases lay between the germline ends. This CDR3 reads CASSVGNRLNTEAFF. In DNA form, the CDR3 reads TGTGCCAGCAGCGTAGGCAACAGGTTGAACACTGAAGCTTTCTTT.

The CDR3 reads CASRRTGASYNEQFF. The CDR3 bases are TGTGCCAGCAGACGGACAGGGGCCTCCTACAATGAGCAGTTCTTC. The chain links TRBV6-5 to TRBJ2-1, with 9 nucleotides matching TRBD1. Germline V CDR1 and CDR2: MNHEY, SVGAGI. The CDR3 sequence is 15 residues long. The V segment lost 6 bases and the J segment 0 bases; nucleotides outside the gene matches: 3.

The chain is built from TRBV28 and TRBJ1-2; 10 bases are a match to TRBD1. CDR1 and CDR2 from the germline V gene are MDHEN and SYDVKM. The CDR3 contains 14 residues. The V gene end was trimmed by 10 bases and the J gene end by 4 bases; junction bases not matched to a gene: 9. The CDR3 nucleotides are TGTGCCATCTTCTCTGGACAGGGGGGCTATGGCTACACCTTC. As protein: CAIFSGQGGYGYTF.

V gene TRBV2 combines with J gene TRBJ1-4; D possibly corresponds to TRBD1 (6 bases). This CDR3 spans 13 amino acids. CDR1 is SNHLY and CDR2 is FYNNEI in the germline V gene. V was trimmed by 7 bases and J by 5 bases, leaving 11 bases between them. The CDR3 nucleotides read TGTGCCAGCAATGGACAGAAGAATGAAAAACTGTTTTTT. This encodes CASNGQKNEKLFF.

The CDR3 here is CASSLGGPVDEQFF. In nucleotides, the CDR3 is TGTGCCAGCAGCTTAGGGGGGCCGGTTGATGAGCAGTTCTTC. This chain uses TRBV7-6 with TRBJ2-1, with a possible D match to TRBD1 (6 bases). Looked up from germline, CDR1 is SGHVS and CDR2 is FNYEAQ. The CDR3 loop spans 14 amino acids. Trimming cost V 1 base and J 8 bases, with 12 bases left between them.

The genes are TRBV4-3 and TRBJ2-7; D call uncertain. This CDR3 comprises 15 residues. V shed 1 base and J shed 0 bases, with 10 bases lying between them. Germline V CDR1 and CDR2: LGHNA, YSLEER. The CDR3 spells CASSQARLSSYEQYF. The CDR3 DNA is TGCGCCAGCAGCCAAGCGAGACTGAGCTCCTACGAGCAGTACTTC.

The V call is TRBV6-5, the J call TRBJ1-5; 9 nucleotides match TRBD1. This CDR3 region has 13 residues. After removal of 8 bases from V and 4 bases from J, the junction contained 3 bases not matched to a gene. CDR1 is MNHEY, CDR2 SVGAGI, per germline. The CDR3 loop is CASGGQGNQPQHF. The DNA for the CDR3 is TGTGCCAGCGGGGGACAGGGAAATCAGCCCCAGCATTTT.

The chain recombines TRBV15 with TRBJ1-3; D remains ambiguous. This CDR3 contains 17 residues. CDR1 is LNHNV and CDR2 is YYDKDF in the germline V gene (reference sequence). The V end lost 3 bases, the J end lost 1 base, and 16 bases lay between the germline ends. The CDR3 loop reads CATSSAVDWSSGNTIYF. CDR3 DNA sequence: TGTGCCACCAGCAGTGCCGTCGACTGGAGTTCTGGAAACACCATATATTTT.

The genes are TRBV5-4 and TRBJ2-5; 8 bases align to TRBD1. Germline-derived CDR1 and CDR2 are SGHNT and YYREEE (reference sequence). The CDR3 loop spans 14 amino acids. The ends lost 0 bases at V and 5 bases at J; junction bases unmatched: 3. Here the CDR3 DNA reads TGTGCCAGCAGCTTGGTGGGACAGGAGGAGACCCAGTACTTC. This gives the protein CASSLVGQEETQYF.

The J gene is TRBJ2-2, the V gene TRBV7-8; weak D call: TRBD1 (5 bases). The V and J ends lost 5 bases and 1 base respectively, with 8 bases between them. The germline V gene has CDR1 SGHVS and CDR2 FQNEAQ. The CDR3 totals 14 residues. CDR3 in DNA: TGTGCCAGCAGCAGACAGAGGAACACCGGGGAGCTGTTTTTT. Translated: CASSRQRNTGELFF.

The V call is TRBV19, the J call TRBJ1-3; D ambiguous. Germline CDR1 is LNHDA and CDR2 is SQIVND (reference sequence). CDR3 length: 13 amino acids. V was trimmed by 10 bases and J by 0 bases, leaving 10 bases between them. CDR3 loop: CATTLSSGNTIYF. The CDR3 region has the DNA TGTGCCACCACTTTGTCCTCTGGAAACACCATATATTTT.

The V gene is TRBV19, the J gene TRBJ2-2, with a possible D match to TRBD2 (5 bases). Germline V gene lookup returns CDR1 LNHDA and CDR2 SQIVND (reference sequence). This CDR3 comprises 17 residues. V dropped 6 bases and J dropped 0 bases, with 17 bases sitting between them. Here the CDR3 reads CASSARPGRANTGELFF. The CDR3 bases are TGTGCCAGTAGCGCGCGGCCCGGGCGGGCGAACACCGGGGAGCTGTTTTTT.

The CDR3 is CASSWGTGVDYGYTF. CDR3 nucleotides: TGTGCCAGCAGCTGGGGGACAGGGGTTGACTATGGCTACACCTTC. The rearrangement uses TRBV5-6 and TRBJ1-2; 10 bases are a match to TRBD1. The CDR3 sequence is 15 residues long. Germline CDR1 is SGHDT and CDR2 is YYEEEE. V trimming: 3 bases; J trimming: 3 bases; junction bases outside the gene matches: 5.